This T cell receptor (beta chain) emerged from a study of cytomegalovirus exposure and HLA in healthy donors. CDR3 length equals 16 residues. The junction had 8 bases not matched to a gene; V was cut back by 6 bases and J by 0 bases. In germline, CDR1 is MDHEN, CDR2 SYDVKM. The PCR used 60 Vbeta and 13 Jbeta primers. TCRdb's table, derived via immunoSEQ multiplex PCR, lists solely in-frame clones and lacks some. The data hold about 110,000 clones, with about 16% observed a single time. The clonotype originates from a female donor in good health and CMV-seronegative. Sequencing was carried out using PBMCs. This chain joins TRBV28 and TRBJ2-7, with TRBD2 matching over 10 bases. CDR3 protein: CASRPSSGSYSYEQYF. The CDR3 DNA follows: TGTGCCAGCAGACCTTCTAGCGGGAGTTACTCCTACGAGCAGTACTTC.